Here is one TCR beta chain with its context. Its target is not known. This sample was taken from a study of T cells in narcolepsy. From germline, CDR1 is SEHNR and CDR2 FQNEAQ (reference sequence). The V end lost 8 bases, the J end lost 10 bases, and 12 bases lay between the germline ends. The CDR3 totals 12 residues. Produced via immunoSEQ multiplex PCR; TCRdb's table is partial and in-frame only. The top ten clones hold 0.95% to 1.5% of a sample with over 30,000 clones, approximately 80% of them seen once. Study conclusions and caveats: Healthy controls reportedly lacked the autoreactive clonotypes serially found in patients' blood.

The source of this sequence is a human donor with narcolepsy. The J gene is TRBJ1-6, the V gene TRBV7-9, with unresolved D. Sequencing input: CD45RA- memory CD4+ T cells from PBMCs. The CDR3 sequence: CASREGESPLHF. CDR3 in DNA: TGTGCCAGCCGGGAGGGAGAGTCACCCCTCCACTTT.